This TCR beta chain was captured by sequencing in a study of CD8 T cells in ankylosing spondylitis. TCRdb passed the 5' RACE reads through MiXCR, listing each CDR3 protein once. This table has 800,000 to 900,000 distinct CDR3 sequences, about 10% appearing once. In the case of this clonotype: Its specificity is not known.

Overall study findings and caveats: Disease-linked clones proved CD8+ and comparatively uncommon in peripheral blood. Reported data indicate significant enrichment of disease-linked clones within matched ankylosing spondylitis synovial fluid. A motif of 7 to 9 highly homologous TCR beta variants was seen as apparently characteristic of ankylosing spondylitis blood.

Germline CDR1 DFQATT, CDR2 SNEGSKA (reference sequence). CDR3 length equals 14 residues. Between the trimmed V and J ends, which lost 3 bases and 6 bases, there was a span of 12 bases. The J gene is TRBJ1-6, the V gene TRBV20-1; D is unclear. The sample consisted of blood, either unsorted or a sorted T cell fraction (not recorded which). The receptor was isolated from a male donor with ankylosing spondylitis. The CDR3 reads CSASASQINSPLHF. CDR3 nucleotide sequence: TGCAGTGCTAGCGCGTCACAAATTAATTCACCCCTCCACTTT.